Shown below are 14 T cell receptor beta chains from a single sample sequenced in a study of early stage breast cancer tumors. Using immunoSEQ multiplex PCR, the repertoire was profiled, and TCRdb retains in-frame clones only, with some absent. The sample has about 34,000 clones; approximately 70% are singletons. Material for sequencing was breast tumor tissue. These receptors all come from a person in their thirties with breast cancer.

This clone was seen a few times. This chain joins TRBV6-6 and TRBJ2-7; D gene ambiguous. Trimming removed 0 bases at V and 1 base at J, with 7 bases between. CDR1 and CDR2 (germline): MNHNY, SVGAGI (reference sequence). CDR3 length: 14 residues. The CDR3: CASSYSVLSYEQYF. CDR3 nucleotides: TGTGCCAGCAGTTACTCGGTGCTATCCTACGAGCAGTACTTC.

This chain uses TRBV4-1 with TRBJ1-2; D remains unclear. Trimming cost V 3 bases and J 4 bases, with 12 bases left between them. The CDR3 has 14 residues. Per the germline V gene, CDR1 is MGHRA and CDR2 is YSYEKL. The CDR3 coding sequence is TGCGCCAGCAGCCACCCAGAATACGGCTATGGCTACACCTTC. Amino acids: CASSHPEYGYGYTF.

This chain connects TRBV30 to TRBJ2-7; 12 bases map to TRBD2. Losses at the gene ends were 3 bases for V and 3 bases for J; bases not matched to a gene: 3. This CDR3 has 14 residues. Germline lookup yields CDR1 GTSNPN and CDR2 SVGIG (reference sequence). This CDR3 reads CAWRTGLAGYEQYF. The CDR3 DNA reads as TGTGCCTGGAGAACGGGACTAGCGGGCTACGAGCAGTACTTC.

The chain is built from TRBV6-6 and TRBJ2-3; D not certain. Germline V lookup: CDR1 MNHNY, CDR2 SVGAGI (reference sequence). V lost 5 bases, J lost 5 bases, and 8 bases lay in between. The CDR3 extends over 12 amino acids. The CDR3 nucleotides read TGTGCCAGCAGTCCTACTGAAGATACGCAGTATTTT. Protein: CASSPTEDTQYF.

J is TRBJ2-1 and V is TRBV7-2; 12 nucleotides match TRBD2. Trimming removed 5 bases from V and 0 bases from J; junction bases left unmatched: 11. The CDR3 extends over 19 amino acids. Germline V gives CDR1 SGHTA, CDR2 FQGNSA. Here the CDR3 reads CASSPAGTSGSPSYNEQFF. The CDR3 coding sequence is TGTGCCAGCAGCCCGGCCGGGACTAGCGGGTCCCCCTCCTACAATGAGCAGTTCTTC. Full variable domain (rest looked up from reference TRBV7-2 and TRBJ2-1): GAGVSQSPSNKVTEKGKDVELRCDPISGHTALYWYRQSLGQGLEFLIYFQGNSAPDKSGLPSDRFSAERTGGSVSTLTIQRTQQEDSAVYLCASSPAGTSGSPSYNEQFFGPGTRLTVL.

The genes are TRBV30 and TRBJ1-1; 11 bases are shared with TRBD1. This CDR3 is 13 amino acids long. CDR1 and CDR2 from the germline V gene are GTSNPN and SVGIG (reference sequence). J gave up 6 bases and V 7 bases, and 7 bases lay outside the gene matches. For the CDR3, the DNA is TGTGCCTCGGGAGGACAGGGGGCCCCTGAAGCTTTCTTT. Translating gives CASGGQGAPEAFF.

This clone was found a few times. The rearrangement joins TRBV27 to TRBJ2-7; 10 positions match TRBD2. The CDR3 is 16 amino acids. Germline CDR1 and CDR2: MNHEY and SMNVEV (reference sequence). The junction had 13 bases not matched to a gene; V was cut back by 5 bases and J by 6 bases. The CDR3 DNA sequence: TGTGCCAGCAGTGCCCTAGCGGGAGTCCCAGCGCGCGAGCAGTACTTC. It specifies CASSALAGVPAREQYF.

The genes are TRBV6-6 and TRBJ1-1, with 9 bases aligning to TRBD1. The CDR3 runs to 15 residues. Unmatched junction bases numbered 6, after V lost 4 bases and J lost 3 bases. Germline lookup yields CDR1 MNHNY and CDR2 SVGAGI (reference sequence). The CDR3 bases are TGTGCCAGCAGTTCCCCCGGGACAGGGTACACTGAAGCTTTCTTT. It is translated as CASSSPGTGYTEAFF.

CDR3 region: CASSPGTGGSYNEQFF. The CDR3 DNA sequence: TGCGCCAGCAGCCCCGGGACGGGCGGGTCCTACAATGAGCAGTTCTTC. The chain carries TRBV4-3 and TRBJ2-1; D assignment may be TRBD1 or TRBD2 (5 bases each). From germline, CDR1 is LGHNA and CDR2 YSLEER. Trimming left V 4 bases short and J 1 base short, with 14 bases between. The CDR3 length is 16 residues.

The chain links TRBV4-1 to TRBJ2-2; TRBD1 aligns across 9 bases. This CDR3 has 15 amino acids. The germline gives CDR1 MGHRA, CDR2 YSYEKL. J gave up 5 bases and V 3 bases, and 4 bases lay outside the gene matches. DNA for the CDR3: TGCGCCAGCAGCCAGGGACAGGGCTGGACCGGGGAGCTGTTTTTT. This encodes CASSQGQGWTGELFF.

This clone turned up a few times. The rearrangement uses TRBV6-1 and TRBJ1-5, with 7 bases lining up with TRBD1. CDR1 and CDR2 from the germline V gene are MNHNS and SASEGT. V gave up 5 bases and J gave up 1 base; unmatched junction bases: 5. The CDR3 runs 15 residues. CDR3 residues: CASSSQGFSNQPQHF. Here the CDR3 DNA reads TGTGCCAGCAGTTCACAGGGGTTCAGCAATCAGCCCCAGCATTTT.

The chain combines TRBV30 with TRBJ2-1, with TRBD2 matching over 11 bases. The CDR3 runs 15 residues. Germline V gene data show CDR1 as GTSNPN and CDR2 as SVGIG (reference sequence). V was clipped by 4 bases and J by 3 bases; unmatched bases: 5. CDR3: CAWNRGLAGYNEQFF. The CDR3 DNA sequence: TGTGCCTGGAACCGCGGACTAGCGGGCTACAATGAGCAGTTCTTC.

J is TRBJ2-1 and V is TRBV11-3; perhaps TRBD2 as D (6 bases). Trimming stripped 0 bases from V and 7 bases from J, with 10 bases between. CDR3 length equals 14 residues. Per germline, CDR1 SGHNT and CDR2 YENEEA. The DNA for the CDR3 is TGTGCCAGCAGCTTAGATTGGAGGGTGAATGAGCAGTTCTTC. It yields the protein CASSLDWRVNEQFF.

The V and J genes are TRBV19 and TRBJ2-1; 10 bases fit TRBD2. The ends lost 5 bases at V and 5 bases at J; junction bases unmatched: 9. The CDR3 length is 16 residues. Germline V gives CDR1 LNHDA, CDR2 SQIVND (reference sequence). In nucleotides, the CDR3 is TGTGCCAGTAGTGCCCCTAGCGGGAGAGGCCACAATGAGCAGTTCTTC. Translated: CASSAPSGRGHNEQFF.